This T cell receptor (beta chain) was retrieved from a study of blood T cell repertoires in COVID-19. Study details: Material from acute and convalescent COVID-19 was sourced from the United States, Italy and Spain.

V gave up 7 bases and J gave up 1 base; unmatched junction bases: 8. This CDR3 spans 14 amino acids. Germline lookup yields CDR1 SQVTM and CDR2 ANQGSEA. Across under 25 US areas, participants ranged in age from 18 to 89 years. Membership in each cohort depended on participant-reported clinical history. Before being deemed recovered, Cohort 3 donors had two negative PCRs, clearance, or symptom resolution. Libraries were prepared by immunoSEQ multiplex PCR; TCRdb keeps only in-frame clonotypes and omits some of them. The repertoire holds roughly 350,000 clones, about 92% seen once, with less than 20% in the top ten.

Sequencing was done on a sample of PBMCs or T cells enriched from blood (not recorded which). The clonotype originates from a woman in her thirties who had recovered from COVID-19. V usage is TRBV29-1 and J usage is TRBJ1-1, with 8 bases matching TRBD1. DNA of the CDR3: TGCAGCGCCGGACAGGGATTAGAGAACACTGAAGCTTTCTTT. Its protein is CSAGQGLENTEAFF.